This entry features one T cell receptor (beta chain) sequence. CDR3-region Arm-PCR and iRepertoire HTBI primers produced the TCR beta libraries. A single record per CDR3 protein comes from TCRdb applying MiXCR to the multiplex PCR reads. The sample records approximately 540,000 distinct CDR3 sequences, around 12% being singletons. This sample was included in a study of regulatory T cells in long-lasting Graves disease. With 4 bases clipped from V and 2 bases from J, the junction kept 15 bases outside the gene matches. Looked up from germline, CDR1 is SGHRS and CDR2 is YFSETQ. The CDR3 is made up of 19 amino acids. The time point here: newly diagnosed GD, antithyroid drugs for less than 3 months. Following extraction of RNA from PBMCs, that RNA was used to make the TCR library. These sequences were also reported in another study, on T cells in Graves' hyperthyroidism and ophthalmopathy. That publication notes: Used for diagnoses were clinical symptoms, serum thyroxine and TRAb, thyroid ultrasound and orbital computed tomography. The HTBI primer set was used in a first-round RT-PCR of the TCR CDR3. Before onset, ophthalmopathy was predicted by the model a median roughly six months earlier.

This TCR came from a woman younger than 45 with Graves disease. Sequences were derived from peripheral blood mononuclear cells (PBMCs), sampled at new diagnosis, from a patient treated with antithyroid drugs. V and J are TRBV5-1 and TRBJ2-1; TRBD2 agrees at 10 bases. This chain's CDR3 is CASSLSPPSTSGTYNEQFF. CDR3 DNA: TGCGCCAGCAGCCTATCTCCACCTTCTACTAGCGGGACCTACAATGAGCAGTTCTTC.